The next 3 T cell receptor beta chains were all read from a single sample in a study of T cell changes during pregnancy in multiple sclerosis. Sequencing used immunoSEQ multiplex PCR; TCRdb keeps in-frame clones, though not all of them. This repertoire shows 30,000 to 35,000 clones, under 95% found once; its top ten account for roughly 0.45%. Source: CD4+ T cells from peripheral blood mononuclear cells, taken in the second trimester of pregnancy. The receptors here all came from a female donor in good health, enrolled as a control in a pregnancy study.

The V gene is TRBV7-2, the J gene TRBJ2-7; D might be TRBD2 (6 bases). The ends were cut back, 1 base at V and 4 bases at J, with 8 bases in the middle. The CDR3 sequence is 13 residues long. Looked up from germline, CDR1 is SGHTA and CDR2 is FQGNSA. CDR3 sequence: CASSLGGRYEQYF. The CDR3 region has the DNA TGTGCCAGCAGCTTAGGGGGGAGGTACGAGCAGTACTTC. The complete variable domain, with remaining parts taken from reference TRBV7-2 and TRBJ2-7, reads GAGVSQSPSNKVTEKGKDVELRCDPISGHTALYWYRQSLGQGLEFLIYFQGNSAPDKSGLPSDRFSAERTGGSVSTLTIQRTQQEDSAVYLCASSLGGRYEQYFGPGTRLTVT.

This rearrangement joins TRBV9 to TRBJ2-3; the match to TRBD1 covers 10 bases. Germline V gene data show CDR1 as SGDLS and CDR2 as YYNGEE. V lost 2 bases and J lost 4; bases outside the gene matches: 4. This CDR3 is 15 amino acids long. The CDR3 nucleotides are TGTGCCAGCAGCGTGGGACAGGGGTGGGCAGATACGCAGTATTTT. Translating gives CASSVGQGWADTQYF.

The rearrangement joins TRBV6-6 to TRBJ1-2; D uncertain. Germline V CDR1 and CDR2: MNHNY, SVGAGI (reference sequence). There are 14 residues in the CDR3. Trimming shortened V by 2 bases and J by 5 bases, and 12 bases separated the two germline ends. The CDR3 nucleotides are TGTGCCAGCAGTTACGAGGGCCGTCCGTATGGCTACACCTTC. This encodes CASSYEGRPYGYTF.